The T cell receptor (beta chain) described here comes from a study of blood T cell repertoires in COVID-19. Study background: Italy, Spain and the United States were the sources of the convalescent and acute COVID-19 samples. T cells, B-cell-depleted T cells, or PBMCs provided the cDNA or gDNA that served as material.

In the study's own analysis: For nucleated cells, counts were estimated from reference gene primer amplification. The repertoire was sequenced with immunoSEQ multiplex PCR; TCRdb's copy has only in-frame clones and lacks some. The DNA was the basis for D and trimming; V, J and clone size are from that table. The sample comprises fewer than 150,000 clones, about 80% of which are singletons, and approximately 11% rests with the top ten. V dropped 2 bases and J dropped 3 bases, with 11 bases sitting between them. This CDR3 is built from 15 residues. In germline, CDR1 is MGHRA, CDR2 YSYEKL. The clonotype was recovered from a human donor in a cohort sampled during active COVID-19. The V call is TRBV4-1, the J call TRBJ1-5; no firm D call. The sample taken for sequencing was peripheral blood. CDR3 sequence (DNA): TGCGCCAGCAGCCAATTGGTCGGGTACAATCAGCCCCAGCATTTT. Its protein is CASSQLVGYNQPQHF.